Presented here are 30 T cell receptor beta chains from one specimen sequenced in a study of CD8+CD57+ T cells in acquired aplastic anemia. Patients selected for sequencing had displayed CD8+CD57+ cell expansion by flow cytometry. TCR beta VDJ combinations and CDR3 sequences were profiled from genomic DNA. TCRdb called the reads again in MiXCR, with one record for every CDR3 protein. The sample shows over 150,000 distinct CDR3 sequences, about 48% of them seen only once. What was sequenced was sorted CD4+, CD8+, or CD8+CD57+ T cells (not recorded which) from PBMCs. Receptors originate from a human donor with aplastic anemia.

The V and J genes are TRBV4-1 and TRBJ2-7; D possibly matches TRBD1 or TRBD2 (5 bases each). Germline V gene sequence: CDR1 MGHRA, CDR2 YSYEKL. Trimming cost V 3 bases and J 0 bases, with 9 bases left between them. This CDR3 is built from 14 residues. The CDR3 DNA is TGCGCCAGCAGCCAGGGGGAAATCTCCTACGAGCAGTACTTC. Amino acid sequence: CASSQGEISYEQYF.

V and J are TRBV3-1 and TRBJ2-1, with a weak D call TRBD1 (5 bases). Germline V gives CDR1 LGHDT, CDR2 YNNKEL (reference sequence). Trimming took 4 bases from V and 4 from J, leaving 17 bases between them. CDR3 length: 16 residues. The CDR3 coding sequence is TGTGCCAGCAGCCTCTCAAGTAGGGGTCCGTACAATGAGCAGTTCTTC. Translation: CASSLSSRGPYNEQFF.

Written as DNA, the CDR3 is TGTGCCAGCAGTTCCTGGGCCGGGGGAGAGACCCAGTACTTC. Translation gives CASSSWAGGETQYF. The chain joins TRBV27 to TRBJ2-5; perhaps TRBD2 as D (6 bases). Germline CDR1 is MNHEY and CDR2 is SMNVEV (reference sequence). The CDR3 runs to 14 residues. Deletions cut 4 bases from V and 4 bases from J, with 13 bases between.

The genes are TRBV9 and TRBJ2-3; 11 bases line up with TRBD2. The germline V gene has CDR1 SGDLS and CDR2 YYNGEE. CDR3 length: 16 amino acids. The V gene end was trimmed by 4 bases and the J gene end by 3 bases; junction bases not matched to a gene: 7. The CDR3 nucleotides read TGTGCCAGCAGCCATAGCGGGGGGGCTGGGACAGATACGCAGTATTTT. Encoded protein: CASSHSGGAGTDTQYF. The variable domain in full, completed from reference TRBV9 and TRBJ2-3, reads DSGVTQTPKHLITATGQRVTLRCSPRSGDLSVYWYQQSLDQGLQFLIQYYNGEERAKGNILERFSAQQFPDLHSELNLSSLELGDSALYFCASSHSGGAGTDTQYFGPGTRLTVL.

The chain joins TRBV4-2 to TRBJ2-1, with 15 bases matching TRBD2. V lost 0 bases, J lost 6 bases, and 9 bases stayed unmatched. Germline assignment: CDR1 LGHNA and CDR2 YNFKEQ. The CDR3 covers 19 residues. CDR3 DNA: TGTGCCAGCAGCCAAGAATCGGGACTAGCGGGGGGTCCCGGCAATGAGCAGTTCTTC. Translating it yields CASSQESGLAGGPGNEQFF.

The chain couples TRBV7-7 to TRBJ1-1; no firm D call. Trimming left V 6 bases short and J 0 bases short, with 14 bases between. CDR1 and CDR2 from the germline V gene are SSHAT and FNYEAQ (reference sequence). The CDR3 runs 15 residues. The chain's CDR3 is CASRVRQQMNTEAFF. CDR3 coding DNA: TGTGCCAGCAGGGTACGGCAGCAAATGAACACTGAAGCTTTCTTT.

This clonotype was counted ten times or more. This CDR3 is CASSLERIKVTDTQYF. CDR3 DNA: TGCGCCAGCAGCTTGGAACGTATTAAGGTCACAGATACGCAGTATTTT. This sequence joins TRBV5-1 and TRBJ2-3; no clear D. The CDR3 contains 16 residues. Germline-derived CDR1 and CDR2 are SGHRS and YFSETQ. V lost 0 bases and J 2 bases, leaving 13 bases between the germline ends.

This clonotype showed up many times. The rearrangement joins TRBV9 to TRBJ2-5; the match to TRBD1 covers 9 bases. From germline, CDR1 is SGDLS and CDR2 YYNGEE. This CDR3 is 14 amino acids long. Losses at the gene ends were 2 bases for V and 2 bases for J; bases not matched to a gene: 1. DNA for the CDR3: TGTGCCAGCAGCGTCGGACAGGGGCAAGAGACCCAGTACTTC. Translating it yields CASSVGQGQETQYF.

V usage is TRBV7-9 and J usage is TRBJ1-2, with 8 positions matching TRBD1. This CDR3 is 15 amino acids long. V shed 4 bases and J 7 bases; nucleotides not matched to a gene: 11. Looked up from germline, CDR1 is SEHNR and CDR2 is FQNEAQ (reference sequence). CDR3 region: CASSSRDRRISGYTF. DNA for the CDR3: TGTGCCAGCAGCTCCAGGGACAGGCGTATAAGTGGCTACACCTTC.

The J gene is TRBJ2-5, the V gene TRBV29-1; TRBD1 or TRBD2 may be the D gene (6 bases each). Germline V CDR1 and CDR2: SQVTM, ANQGSEA. The CDR3 extends over 13 amino acids. Between the trimmed V and J ends, which lost 7 bases and 2 bases, there was a span of 14 bases. CDR3: CSAQGGIQETQYF. The CDR3 DNA sequence: TGCAGCGCTCAAGGGGGGATACAAGAGACCCAGTACTTC.

This clonotype has only a few counts. J is TRBJ1-1 and V is TRBV7-8; D is possibly TRBD1 (6 bases). The CDR3 length is 12 residues. From germline, CDR1 is SGHVS and CDR2 FQNEAQ. V shed 2 bases and J shed 7 bases, with 8 bases lying between them. In DNA, the CDR3 is TGTGCCAGCAGCTTAACAGGGCGTGAAGCTTTCTTT. Translating it yields CASSLTGREAFF.

The rearrangement links TRBV15 to TRBJ1-6; a weak D match, TRBD1 (5 bases). Looked up from germline, CDR1 is LNHNV and CDR2 is YYDKDF (reference sequence). Trimming stripped 0 bases from V and 6 bases from J, with 12 bases between. The CDR3 runs 16 residues. DNA of the CDR3: TGTGCCACCAGCAGAGATTTCGGGGGGACTAATTCACCCCTCCACTTT. Its protein is CATSRDFGGTNSPLHF.

This clonotype appeared many times. The chain uses TRBV29-1 and TRBJ2-7, with D maybe TRBD2 (5 bases). Germline CDR1 and CDR2: SQVTM and ANQGSEA. CDR3 size: 13 residues. Trimming shortened V by 5 bases and J by 0 bases, and 11 bases separated the two germline ends. Here the CDR3 reads CSVIDGLSYEQYF. The CDR3 DNA reads TGCAGCGTTATCGACGGACTCTCCTACGAGCAGTACTTC.

This clonotype was counted at least ten times. This chain uses TRBV7-3 with TRBJ2-2; D unresolved. The length of the CDR3 is 15 residues. Germline CDR1 SGHTA, CDR2 FQGTGA. V gave up 0 bases and J gave up 5 bases, with 10 bases separating them. The CDR3 loop reads CASSLTGLGTGELFF. CDR3 DNA: TGTGCCAGCAGCTTAACCGGTTTGGGTACCGGGGAGCTGTTTTTT.

The chain joins TRBV5-1 to TRBJ1-2; 9 bases are shared with TRBD1. J gave up 5 bases and V 4 bases, and 6 bases lay outside the gene matches. Per germline, CDR1 SGHRS and CDR2 YFSETQ. The CDR3 has 14 amino acids. The CDR3 region is CASSKGQGEYGYTF. CDR3 coding DNA: TGCGCCAGCAGCAAGGGACAGGGTGAATATGGCTACACCTTC. The entire variable domain, with the rest obtained from reference TRBV5-1 and TRBJ1-2, is as follows: KAGVTQTPRYLIKTRGQQVTLSCSPISGHRSVSWYQQTPGQGLQFLFEYFSETQRNKGNFPGRFSGRQFSNSRSEMNVSTLELGDSALYLCASSKGQGEYGYTFGSGTRLTVV.

The genes are TRBV20-1 and TRBJ2-2; possibly TRBD1 or TRBD2 for D (5 bases each). The V and J ends lost 6 bases and 7 bases respectively, with 15 bases between them. Germline V gene lookup returns CDR1 DFQATT and CDR2 SNEGSKA (reference sequence). The CDR3 extends over 13 amino acids. The CDR3 coding sequence is TGCAGTGCCCTGCGAGGGGCGGACGGGGAGCTGTTTTTT. Translated: CSALRGADGELFF.

This chain links TRBV25-1 with TRBJ2-5; no clear D gene. The CDR3 length is 14 residues. The germline V gene has CDR1 MGHDK and CDR2 SYGVNS. V was clipped by 3 bases and J by 4 bases, with 12 bases between them. The DNA of the CDR3 is TGTGCCAGCAGTGATGACCTTAGCCCAGAGACCCAGTACTTC. Its translation is CASSDDLSPETQYF. Drawing the rest from reference TRBV25-1 and TRBJ2-5, the complete variable domain is EADIYQTPRYLVIGTGKKITLECSQTMGHDKMYWYQQDPGMELHLIHYSYGVNSTEKGDLSSESTVSRIRTEHFPLTLESARPSHTSQYLCASSDDLSPETQYFGPGTRLLVL.

This clonotype has a count of ten or more. The chain employs TRBV11-1 and TRBJ1-2; 8 bases are a match to TRBD1. The V segment lost 2 bases and the J segment 3 bases; nucleotides outside the gene matches: 11. The germline V gene has CDR1 SGHAT and CDR2 FQDESV (reference sequence). The length of the CDR3 is 17 residues. As DNA, the CDR3 is TGTGCCAGCAGCTTATATCGAGGGGACAGGACCCACTATGGCTACACCTTC. It translates to CASSLYRGDRTHYGYTF. Full variable domain (remainder filled in from reference TRBV11-1 and TRBJ1-2): EAEVAQSPRYKITEKSQAVAFWCDPISGHATLYWYRQILGQGPELLVQFQDESVVDDSQLPKDRFSAERLKGVDSTLKIQPAELGDSAMYLCASSLYRGDRTHYGYTFGSGTRLTVV.

This clonotype appeared many times. The rearrangement joins TRBV7-9 to TRBJ2-7; D perhaps matches TRBD1 (6 bases). The V end lost 5 bases, the J end lost 4 bases, and 18 bases lay between the germline ends. The CDR3 runs to 15 residues. Germline assignment: CDR1 SEHNR and CDR2 FQNEAQ (reference sequence). CDR3 region: CASSPTGETIYEQYF. Written as DNA, the CDR3 is TGTGCCAGCAGCCCGACAGGAGAAACAATATACGAGCAGTACTTC.

The rearrangement uses TRBV10-3 and TRBJ1-6; no clear D gene. The germline V and J ends were trimmed by 4 bases and 6 bases, with 7 bases remaining between them. Per the germline V gene, CDR1 is ENHRY and CDR2 is SYGVKD. The CDR3 has 13 amino acids. The CDR3 here is CAISAQPNSPLHF. The CDR3 DNA reads as TGTGCCATCAGTGCACAGCCTAATTCACCCCTCCACTTT.

V is TRBV4-2 and J is TRBJ2-7; possibly TRBD2 for D (7 bases). Germline V gene data show CDR1 as LGHNA and CDR2 as YNFKEQ. The V end was cut by 0 bases, the J end by 4 bases, with 13 bases between. This CDR3 comprises 15 residues. CDR3 protein: CASSQDLGGAYEQYF. As DNA, the CDR3 is TGTGCCAGCAGCCAAGACCTTGGGGGGGCGTACGAGCAGTACTTC.

The chain is built from TRBV5-4 and TRBJ2-7; 13 nucleotides line up with TRBD2. The V segment lost 4 bases and the J segment 9 bases; nucleotides outside the gene matches: 7. The germline V gene encodes CDR1 SGHNT and CDR2 YYREEE (reference sequence). The CDR3 consists of 14 residues. The CDR3 DNA follows: TGTGCCAGCAGCCCGGGACTAGCGGGGCAATTGCAGTACTTC. Translating gives CASSPGLAGQLQYF. The full variable domain, its missing parts supplied by reference TRBV5-4 and TRBJ2-7, is ETGVTQSPTHLIKTRGQQVTLRCSSQSGHNTVSWYQQALGQGPQFIFQYYREEENGRGNFPPRFSGLQFPNYSSELNVNALELDDSALYLCASSPGLAGQLQYFGPGTRLTVT.

The V and J genes are TRBV20-1 and TRBJ1-5; D gene uncertain. The CDR3 extends over 13 amino acids. V dropped 6 bases and J dropped 6 bases, with 15 bases sitting between them. Germline CDR1 is DFQATT and CDR2 is SNEGSKA (reference sequence). In DNA, the CDR3 is TGCAGTGCGGTGGGGAGGGTCGGTCAGCCCCAGCATTTT. It translates to CSAVGRVGQPQHF.

Only a few counts were recorded for this clonotype. This chain uses TRBV20-1 with TRBJ2-5; TRBD2 matches 10 bases. The junction had 5 bases not matched to a gene; V was cut back by 6 bases and J by 7 bases. CDR3 length equals 12 residues. CDR1 is DFQATT, CDR2 SNEGSKA, per germline (reference sequence). CDR3 residues: CSARTSGGTQYF. The CDR3 DNA is TGCAGTGCAAGGACTAGCGGAGGGACCCAGTACTTC.

Notes on this clonotype: Since a much larger clone is just one base distant, this may be a read error. J is TRBJ1-2 and V is TRBV3-1, with TRBD1 as a possible D gene (6 bases). Germline-derived CDR1 and CDR2 are LGHDT and YNNKEL (reference sequence). This CDR3 has 14 residues. The CDR3: CASSPDRTNYGHTF. The CDR3 region has the DNA TGTGCCAGCAGCCCAGACAGGACTAACTATGGCCACACCTTC.

This clonotype came up once. The chain has TRBV5-6 and TRBJ1-2; D remains unclear. Germline lookup yields CDR1 SGHDT and CDR2 YYEEEE. The V gene lost 4 bases and the J gene lost 4 bases, with 14 bases spanning the gap. The CDR3 extends over 14 amino acids. Here the CDR3 DNA reads TGTGCCAGCAGCGAGGGTCTACTTCTCTATGGCTACACCTTC. Translation gives CASSEGLLLYGYTF.

The chain is built from TRBV2 and TRBJ2-1; D might be TRBD1 (6 bases). Germline V gene data show CDR1 as SNHLY and CDR2 as FYNNEI. V shed 7 bases and J shed 9 bases, with 16 bases lying between them. The CDR3 runs to 13 residues. The CDR3 here is CASIYTGFREQFF. As DNA, the CDR3 is TGTGCCAGCATATACACAGGGTTTCGTGAGCAGTTCTTC.

This clonotype occurred many times. The chain links TRBV29-1 to TRBJ2-1; D uncertain. The CDR3 extends over 12 amino acids. V shed 4 bases and J shed 2 bases, with 6 bases lying between them. Germline CDR1 and CDR2: SQVTM and ANQGSEA. The CDR3 spells CSVVDPYNEQFF. CDR3 coding DNA: TGCAGCGTTGTTGATCCCTACAATGAGCAGTTCTTC.

This clonotype was recorded a few times. The V and J genes are TRBV2 and TRBJ1-1; maybe TRBD1 (5 bases). Trimming stripped 6 bases from V and 5 bases from J, with 10 bases between. This CDR3 comprises 12 residues. Looked up from germline, CDR1 is SNHLY and CDR2 is FYNNEI. CDR3 protein: CASRQVKTEAFF. DNA for the CDR3: TGTGCCAGCAGACAGGTAAAAACTGAAGCTTTCTTT. Combining the CDR3 with reference TRBV2 and TRBJ1-1 gives the whole variable domain EPEVTQTPSHQVTQMGQEVILRCVPISNHLYFYWYRQILGQKVEFLVSFYNNEISEKSEIFDDQFSVERPDGSNFTLKIRSTKLEDSAMYFCASRQVKTEAFFGQGTRLTVV.

This clonotype has at least ten counts. The rearrangement uses TRBV6-5 and TRBJ2-2; maybe TRBD2 (5 bases). Per germline, CDR1 MNHEY and CDR2 SVGAGI. The CDR3 has 15 amino acids. Trimming removed 2 bases from V and 4 bases from J, with 11 bases in between. The CDR3 DNA is TGTGCCAGCAGTTACGCGGTTGAGGGCACCGGGGAGCTGTTTTTT. The encoded protein is CASSYAVEGTGELFF.